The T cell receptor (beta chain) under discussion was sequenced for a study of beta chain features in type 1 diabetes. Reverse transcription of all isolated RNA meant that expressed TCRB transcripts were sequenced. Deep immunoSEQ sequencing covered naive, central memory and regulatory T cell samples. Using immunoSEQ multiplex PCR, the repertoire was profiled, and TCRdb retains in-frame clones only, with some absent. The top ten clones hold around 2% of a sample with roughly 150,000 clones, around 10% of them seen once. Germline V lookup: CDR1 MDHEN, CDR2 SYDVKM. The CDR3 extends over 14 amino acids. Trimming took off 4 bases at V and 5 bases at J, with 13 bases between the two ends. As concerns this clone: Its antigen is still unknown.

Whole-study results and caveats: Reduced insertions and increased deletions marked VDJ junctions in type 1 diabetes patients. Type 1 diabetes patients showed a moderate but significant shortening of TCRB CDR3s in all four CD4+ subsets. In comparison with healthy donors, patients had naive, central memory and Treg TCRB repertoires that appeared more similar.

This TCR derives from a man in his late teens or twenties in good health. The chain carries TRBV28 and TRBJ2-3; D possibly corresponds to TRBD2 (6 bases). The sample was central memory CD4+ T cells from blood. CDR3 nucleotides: TGTGCCAGCAGTTCGGAGGGCCGGGGAGATACGCAGTATTTT. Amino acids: CASSSEGRGDTQYF.